The rows below give T cell receptor beta chains drawn from one sample of a study of OX40 agonist ivuxolimab in advanced cancers. TCRdb's table, derived via immunoSEQ multiplex PCR, lists solely in-frame clones and lacks some. Of about 68,000 clones in the sample, 84% were seen once. This specimen was CD4+ or CD8+ T cells sorted from blood, taken in a trial of the OX40 agonist ivuxolimab. The source is an adult with an advanced solid tumor such as melanoma, head and neck, liver or kidney cancer. Each CDR3 is given with its conserved first and last residue. A D gene is named only where the DNA matches it firmly. Some rows have no size entry. The others give once, few or many, or a class for an expanded clone.

j_call	d_call	v_call	clone_size	cdr3_aa	cdr3_nt
TRBJ1-2	.	TRBV28	once	CASSLTDSTNYGYTF	TGTGCCAGCAGTTTGACGGACTCCACTAACTATGGCTACACCTTC
TRBJ2-7	.	TRBV27	.	CASSTRVGPNYEQYF	TGTGCCAGCAGTACCCGTGTAGGCCCCAACTACGAGCAGTACTTC
TRBJ2-1	.	TRBV29-1	few	CSGDRIAYNEQFF	TGCAGCGGGGATCGTATAGCCTACAATGAGCAGTTCTTC
TRBJ2-5	.	TRBV6-4	.	CASTIALTVQETQYF	TGTGCCAGCACCATCGCTTTGACAGTCCAAGAGACCCAGTACTTC
TRBJ2-1	TRBD2	TRBV5-1	.	CASSLTSGRAGEQFF	TGCGCCAGCAGCCTGACTAGCGGGAGGGCAGGTGAGCAGTTCTTC
TRBJ2-1	TRBD2	TRBV2	.	CASELADYNEQFF	TGTGCCAGTGAACTAGCGGACTACAATGAGCAGTTCTTC
TRBJ1-1	.	TRBV20-1	.	CSARDPGPAFF	TGCAGTGCTAGAGACCCGGGGCCAGCTTTCTTT
TRBJ2-5	TRBD1	TRBV5-1	.	CASSSTGPETQYF	TGCGCCAGCAGCTCGACAGGGCCAGAGACCCAGTACTTC
TRBJ1-5	.	TRBV27	.	CASSSNRVGQPQHF	TGTGCCAGCAGTTCCAACAGGGTTGGGCAGCCCCAGCATTTT
TRBJ2-7	TRBD1	TRBV27	.	CASPRRDRVRGYEQYF	TGTGCCAGCCCGAGGCGGGACAGGGTTCGGGGGTACGAGCAGTACTTC
TRBJ2-5	.	TRBV5-4	once	CASSSGRLYQETQYF	TGTGCCAGCAGCTCGGGGCGGCTTTACCAAGAGACCCAGTACTTC
TRBJ2-1	TRBD2	TRBV11-2	.	CASSLDRASGRANEQFF	TGTGCCAGCAGCTTAGATCGCGCTAGCGGGAGGGCCAATGAGCAGTTCTTC
TRBJ2-7	.	TRBV27	.	CASSFRLAVSSYEQYF	TGTGCCAGCAGTTTCCGATTAGCGGTAAGCTCCTACGAGCAGTACTTC
TRBJ2-5	TRBD1	TRBV25-1	.	CASSANTGDWGETQYF	TGTGCCAGCAGTGCCAACACAGGGGATTGGGGGGAGACCCAGTACTTC
TRBJ2-3	.	TRBV4-1	.	CASSQDLWGDTQYF	TGCGCCAGCAGCCAAGATTTATGGGGAGATACGCAGTATTTT
TRBJ1-1	.	TRBV29-1	.	CSVGDSSVTFF	TGCAGCGTTGGTGACAGCTCGGTGACTTTCTTT
TRBJ2-1	TRBD2	TRBV6-6	.	CASTPGLAGDNEQFF	TGTGCCAGCACCCCGGGACTAGCGGGAGACAATGAGCAGTTCTTC
TRBJ2-2	.	TRBV11-3	.	CASSSQAAGGAGELFF	TGTGCCAGCAGCTCTCAGGCGGCGGGCGGGGCCGGGGAGCTGTTTTTT
TRBJ1-5	TRBD1	TRBV7-2	.	CASSRTGTGVNQPQHF	TGTGCCAGCAGCCGAACCGGGACAGGGGTCAATCAGCCCCAGCATTTT
TRBJ2-2	.	TRBV7-2	.	CASSRVVGPGELFF	TGTGCCAGCAGCCGCGTGGTCGGCCCCGGGGAGCTGTTTTTT
TRBJ2-6	.	TRBV29-1	few	CSVVAGSSGANVLTF	TGCAGCGTTGTTGCCGGGAGCTCTGGGGCCAACGTCCTGACTTTC
TRBJ2-3	TRBD2	TRBV5-4	.	CASSPGGTRSTDTQYF	TGTGCCAGCAGCCCGGGGGGGACTCGTAGCACAGATACGCAGTATTTT
TRBJ2-3	.	TRBV2	.	CASSSLGAAYTDTQYF	TGTGCCAGCAGTTCACTTGGGGCCGCCTACACAGATACGCAGTATTTT
TRBJ2-1	TRBD1	TRBV27	.	CASRPDRGTYEQFF	TGTGCCAGCAGGCCTGACAGGGGGACATATGAGCAGTTCTTC
TRBJ2-3	.	TRBV29-1	.	CSVADYSGLGVTQYF	TGCAGCGTCGCCGACTACTCAGGGTTAGGAGTTACGCAGTATTTT
TRBJ2-1	.	TRBV9	.	CASSPRAGHNEQFF	TGTGCCAGCAGCCCCCGTGCCGGGCACAATGAGCAGTTCTTC
TRBJ2-5	.	TRBV11-2	.	CASSLDRGEETQYF	TGTGCCAGCAGCTTAGATCGTGGGGAAGAGACCCAGTACTTC
TRBJ1-3	.	TRBV6-1	.	CASDRDSGNTIYF	TGTGCCAGCGACCGAGACTCTGGAAACACCATATATTTT
TRBJ2-1	.	TRBV28	.	CASMVGTNEQFF	TGTGCCAGCATGGTCGGGACCAATGAGCAGTTCTTC
TRBJ2-1	.	TRBV25-1	.	CASREGHNEQFF	TGTGCCAGCAGGGAAGGGCACAATGAGCAGTTCTTC
TRBJ2-2	TRBD2	TRBV5-4	.	CASSPLAGGGTGELFF	TGTGCCAGCAGCCCCCTGGCGGGAGGAGGTACCGGGGAGCTGTTTTTT
TRBJ2-2	TRBD2	TRBV2	.	CASSIGTSGKAGELFF	TGTGCCAGCAGTATCGGGACTAGCGGGAAGGCCGGGGAGCTGTTTTTT
TRBJ1-3	.	TRBV7-3	.	CASSFPTATFVHSGNTIYF	TGTGCCAGCAGCTTCCCTACGGCGACATTCGTGCACTCTGGAAACACCATATATTTT
TRBJ1-4	.	TRBV7-9	few	CASSLAGREKLFF	TGTGCCAGCAGCTTGGCAGGGCGGGAAAAACTGTTTTTT
TRBJ1-4	.	TRBV15	.	CATSRSGTATNEKLFF	TGTGCCACCAGCAGGAGCGGGACTGCAACTAATGAAAAACTGTTTTTT
TRBJ1-5	.	TRBV7-9	.	CASSFDTVNQPQHF	TGTGCCAGCAGCTTTGACACGGTCAATCAGCCCCAGCATTTT
TRBJ2-3	.	TRBV2	.	CASSEANTQYF	TGTGCCAGCAGTGAAGCGAATACGCAGTATTTT
TRBJ2-3	.	TRBV9	.	CASSVEGPSTDTQYF	TGTGCCAGCAGCGTAGAGGGGCCTAGCACAGATACGCAGTATTTT
TRBJ1-1	.	TRBV28	.	CASSPPTENTEAFF	TGTGCCAGCAGTCCCCCGACGGAGAACACTGAAGCTTTCTTT
TRBJ2-1	TRBD1	TRBV28	once	CASRPLGDRVNEQFF	TGTGCCAGCAGGCCGTTAGGGGACAGGGTTAATGAGCAGTTCTTC
TRBJ2-2	.	TRBV7-3	.	CASSLSGGELFF	TGTGCCAGCAGCTTATCGGGTGGGGAGCTGTTTTTT
TRBJ1-4	.	TRBV19	.	CASSILEPNEKLFF	TGTGCCAGTAGTATATTGGAGCCTAATGAAAAACTGTTTTTT
TRBJ2-2	.	TRBV7-2	.	CASSLAAELFF	TGTGCCAGCAGCTTAGCGGCGGAGCTGTTTTTT
TRBJ2-7	.	TRBV20-1	.	CSGLFSYEQYF	TGCAGTGGACTATTCTCCTACGAGCAGTACTTC
TRBJ2-5	.	TRBV7-9	.	CASSSQARETQYF	TGTGCCAGCAGCTCTCAGGCACGAGAGACCCAGTACTTC
TRBJ1-4	.	TRBV11-2	.	CASSLVTGTTNEKLFF	TGTGCCAGCAGCTTAGTAACAGGCACAACTAATGAAAAACTGTTTTTT
TRBJ1-2	.	TRBV5-1	.	CASSRSPRDGYTF	TGCGCCAGCAGCCGGTCCCCCAGGGATGGCTACACCTTC
TRBJ1-1	.	TRBV5-4	few	CASSLVATSRQNTEAFF	TGTGCCAGCAGCTTGGTGGCAACTTCCAGGCAGAACACTGAAGCTTTCTTT
TRBJ2-2	TRBD2	TRBV4-1	.	CASSQGLAENTGELFF	TGCGCCAGCAGCCAAGGACTAGCGGAGAACACCGGGGAGCTGTTTTTT
TRBJ2-5	.	TRBV5-6	.	CASSLAHRTETQYF	TGTGCCAGCAGCTTGGCCCACCGAACTGAGACCCAGTACTTC
TRBJ2-1	.	TRBV5-4	.	CASSQEKFGIGGNEQFF	TGCGCCAGCAGCCAAGAGAAGTTCGGGATAGGGGGTAATGAGCAGTTCTTC
TRBJ1-1	TRBD1	TRBV11-1	.	CASSTWGTGSRTEAFF	TGTGCCAGCAGCACATGGGGGACAGGGAGTCGAACTGAAGCTTTCTTT